This TCR beta chain was captured by sequencing in a study of cytomegalovirus exposure and HLA in healthy donors. Whole-study findings and limits: TCR beta V segments were, for the most part, productive about 90% or about 30% of the time in an earlier analysis.

The PCR was carried out with 60 Vbeta primers and 13 Jbeta primers. The repertoire was sequenced with immunoSEQ multiplex PCR; TCRdb's copy has only in-frame clones and lacks some. The sample includes some 100,000 clones, about four fifths seen only once; the top ten take about 1.9%. Turning to this clone: Its specificity is unknown.

CDR1 is ENHRY, CDR2 SYGVKD, per germline. V dropped 0 bases and J dropped 6 bases, with 11 bases sitting between them. This CDR3 comprises 14 residues. The chain uses TRBV10-3 and TRBJ1-2, with D perhaps matching TRBD1 (6 bases). This TCR derives from a middle-aged woman in good health and CMV-seronegative. The specimen sequenced was PBMCs. This CDR3 is CAISESTGFDGYTF. The CDR3, as DNA: TGTGCCATCAGTGAGTCAACAGGGTTTGATGGCTACACCTTC.